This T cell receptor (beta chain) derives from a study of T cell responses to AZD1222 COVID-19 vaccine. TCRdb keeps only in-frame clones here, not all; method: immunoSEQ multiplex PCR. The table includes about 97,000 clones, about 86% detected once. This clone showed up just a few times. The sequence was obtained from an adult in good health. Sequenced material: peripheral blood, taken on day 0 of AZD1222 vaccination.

The CDR3 loop reads CASSQDLGGTQYF. The DNA of the CDR3 is TGCGCCAGCAGCCAAGATCTAGGGGGTACGCAGTATTTT. V gene TRBV4-1 combines with J gene TRBJ2-3; possible D gene TRBD1, 6 bases. CDR1 MGHRA and CDR2 YSYEKL come from the germline V gene. V shed 0 bases and J shed 8 bases, with 9 bases lying between them. The CDR3 is 13 amino acids.